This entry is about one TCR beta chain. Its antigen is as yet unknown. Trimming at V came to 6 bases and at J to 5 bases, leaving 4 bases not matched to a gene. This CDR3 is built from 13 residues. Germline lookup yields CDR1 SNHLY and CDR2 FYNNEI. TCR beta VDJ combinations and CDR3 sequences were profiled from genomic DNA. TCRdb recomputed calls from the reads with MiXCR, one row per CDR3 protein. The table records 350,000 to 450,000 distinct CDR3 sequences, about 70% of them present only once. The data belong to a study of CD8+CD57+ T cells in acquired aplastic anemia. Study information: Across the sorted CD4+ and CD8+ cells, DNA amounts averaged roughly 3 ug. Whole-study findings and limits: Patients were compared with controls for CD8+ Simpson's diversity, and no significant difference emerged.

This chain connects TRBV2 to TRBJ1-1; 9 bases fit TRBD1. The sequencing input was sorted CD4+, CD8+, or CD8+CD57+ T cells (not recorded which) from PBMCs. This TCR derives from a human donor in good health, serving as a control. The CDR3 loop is CASRKDRGTEAFF. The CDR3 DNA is TGTGCCAGCAGAAAGGACAGGGGAACTGAAGCTTTCTTT. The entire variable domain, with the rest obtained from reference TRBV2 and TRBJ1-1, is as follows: EPEVTQTPSHQVTQMGQEVILRCVPISNHLYFYWYRQILGQKVEFLVSFYNNEISEKSEIFDDQFSVERPDGSNFTLKIRSTKLEDSAMYFCASRKDRGTEAFFGQGTRLTVV.